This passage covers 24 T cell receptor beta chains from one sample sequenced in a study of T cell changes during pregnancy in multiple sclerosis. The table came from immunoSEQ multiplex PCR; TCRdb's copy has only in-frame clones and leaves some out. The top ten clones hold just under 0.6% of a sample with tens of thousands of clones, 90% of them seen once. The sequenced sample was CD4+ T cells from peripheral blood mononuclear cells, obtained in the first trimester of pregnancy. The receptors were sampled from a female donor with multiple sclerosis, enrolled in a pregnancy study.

This chain's CDR3 is CASSLTAGGRDEQFF. As DNA, the CDR3 is TGTGCCAGCAGCTTAACAGCGGGGGGGAGGGATGAGCAGTTCTTC. The chain carries TRBV7-9 and TRBJ2-1, with 10 bases identical to TRBD2. The CDR3 covers 15 residues. The V segment lost 2 bases and the J segment 8 bases; nucleotides outside the gene matches: 6. Germline V gene data show CDR1 as SEHNR and CDR2 as FQNEAQ (reference sequence). The full variable domain, with the rest looked up from reference TRBV7-9 and TRBJ2-1, is DTGVSQNPRHKITKRGQNVTFRCDPISEHNRLYWYRQTLGQGPEFLTYFQNEAQLEKSRLLSDRFSAERPKGSFSTLEIQRTEQGDSAMYLCASSLTAGGRDEQFFGPGTRLTVL.

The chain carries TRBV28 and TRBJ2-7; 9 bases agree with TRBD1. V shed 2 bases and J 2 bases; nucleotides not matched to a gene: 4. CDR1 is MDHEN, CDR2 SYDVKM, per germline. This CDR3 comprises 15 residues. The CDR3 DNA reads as TGTGCCAGCAGTTTACCCGGGACAGGGACCTACGAGCAGTACTTC. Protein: CASSLPGTGTYEQYF. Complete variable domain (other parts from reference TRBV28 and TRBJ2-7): DVKVTQSSRYLVKRTGEKVFLECVQDMDHENMFWYRQDPGLGLRLIYFSYDVKMKEKGDIPEGYSVSREKKERFSLILESASTNQTSMYLCASSLPGTGTYEQYFGPGTRLTVT.

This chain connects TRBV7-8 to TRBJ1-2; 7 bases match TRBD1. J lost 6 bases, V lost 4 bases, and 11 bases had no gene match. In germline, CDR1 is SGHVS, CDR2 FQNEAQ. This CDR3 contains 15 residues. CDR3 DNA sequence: TGTGCCAGCAGCTACCAGGGGGGAGAAGCGAATGGCTACACCTTC. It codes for CASSYQGGEANGYTF.

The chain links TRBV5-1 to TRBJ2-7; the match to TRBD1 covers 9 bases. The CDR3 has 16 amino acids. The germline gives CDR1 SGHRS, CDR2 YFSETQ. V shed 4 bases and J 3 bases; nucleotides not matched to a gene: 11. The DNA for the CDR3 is TGCGCCAGCAGCATAAGCGGGACAGGGTCGTACTACGAGCAGTACTTC. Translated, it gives CASSISGTGSYYEQYF.

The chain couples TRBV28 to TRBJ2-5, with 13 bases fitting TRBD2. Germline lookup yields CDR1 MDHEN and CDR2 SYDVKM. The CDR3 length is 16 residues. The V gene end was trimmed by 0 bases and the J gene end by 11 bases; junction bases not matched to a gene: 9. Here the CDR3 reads CASSLWTSGRSNEQYF. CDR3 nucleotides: TGTGCCAGCAGTTTATGGACTAGCGGGAGGTCTAATGAGCAGTACTTC.

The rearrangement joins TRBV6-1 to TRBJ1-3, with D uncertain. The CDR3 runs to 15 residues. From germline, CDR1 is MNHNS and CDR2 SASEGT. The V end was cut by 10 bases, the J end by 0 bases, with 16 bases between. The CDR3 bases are TGTGCCATCACCCTCAGCGGGGACTCTGGAAACACCATATATTTT. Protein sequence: CAITLSGDSGNTIYF.

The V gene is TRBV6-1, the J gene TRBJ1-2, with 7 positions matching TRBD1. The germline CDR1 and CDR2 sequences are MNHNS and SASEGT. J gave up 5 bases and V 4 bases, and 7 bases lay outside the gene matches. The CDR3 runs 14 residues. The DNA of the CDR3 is TGTGCCAGCAGTGGAGGACAGGCGGGGTATGGCTACACCTTC. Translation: CASSGGQAGYGYTF.

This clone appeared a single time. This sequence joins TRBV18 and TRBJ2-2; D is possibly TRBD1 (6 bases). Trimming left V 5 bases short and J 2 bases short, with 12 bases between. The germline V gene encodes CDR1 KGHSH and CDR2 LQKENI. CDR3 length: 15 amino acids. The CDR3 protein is CASSVVGANTGELFF. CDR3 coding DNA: TGTGCCAGCTCAGTCGTGGGGGCAAACACCGGGGAGCTGTTTTTT.

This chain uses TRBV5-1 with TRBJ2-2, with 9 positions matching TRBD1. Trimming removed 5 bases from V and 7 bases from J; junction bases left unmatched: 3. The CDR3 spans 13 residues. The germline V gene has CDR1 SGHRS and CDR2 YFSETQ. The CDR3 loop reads CASRQGAIGELFF. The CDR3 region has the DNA TGCGCCAGCAGACAGGGGGCGATCGGGGAGCTGTTTTTT.

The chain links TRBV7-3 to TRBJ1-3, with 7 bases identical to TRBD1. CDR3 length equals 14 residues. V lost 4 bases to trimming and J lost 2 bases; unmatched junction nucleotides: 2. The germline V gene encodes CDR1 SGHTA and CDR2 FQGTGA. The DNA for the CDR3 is TGTGCCAGCAGCTATACAGGGGCTGGAAACACCATATATTTT. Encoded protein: CASSYTGAGNTIYF.

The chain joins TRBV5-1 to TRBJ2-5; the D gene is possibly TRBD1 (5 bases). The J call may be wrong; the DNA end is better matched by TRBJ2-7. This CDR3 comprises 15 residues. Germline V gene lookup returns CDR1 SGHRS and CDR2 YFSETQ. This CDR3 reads CASSFTPGISYEQYF. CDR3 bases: TGCGCCAGCAGCTTTACTCCAGGGATCTCCTACGAGCAGTACTTC.

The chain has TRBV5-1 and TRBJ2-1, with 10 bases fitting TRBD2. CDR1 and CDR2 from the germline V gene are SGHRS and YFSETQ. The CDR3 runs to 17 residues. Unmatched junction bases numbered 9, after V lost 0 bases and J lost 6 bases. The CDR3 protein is CASSLGLAGGNINEQFF. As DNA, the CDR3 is TGCGCCAGCAGCTTGGGTTTAGCGGGAGGAAATATCAATGAGCAGTTCTTC.

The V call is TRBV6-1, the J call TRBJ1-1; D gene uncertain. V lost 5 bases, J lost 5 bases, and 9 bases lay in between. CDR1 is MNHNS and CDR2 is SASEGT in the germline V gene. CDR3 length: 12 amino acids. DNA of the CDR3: TGTGCCAGCAGTAGTCTTCGGACTGAAGCTTTCTTT. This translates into CASSSLRTEAFF.

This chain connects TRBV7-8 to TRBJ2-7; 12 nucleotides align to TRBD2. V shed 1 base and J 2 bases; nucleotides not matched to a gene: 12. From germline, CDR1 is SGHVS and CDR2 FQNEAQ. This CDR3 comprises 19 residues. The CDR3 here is CASSLGVTSGRLTPYEQYF. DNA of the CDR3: TGTGCCAGCAGCTTAGGCGTTACTAGCGGGAGGCTTACTCCCTACGAGCAGTACTTC.

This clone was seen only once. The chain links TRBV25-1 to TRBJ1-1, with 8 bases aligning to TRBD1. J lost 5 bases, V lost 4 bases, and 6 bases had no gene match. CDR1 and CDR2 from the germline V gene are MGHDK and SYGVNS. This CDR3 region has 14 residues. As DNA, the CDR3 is TGTGCCAGCAGTGGATGGACAGGGAGGACTGAAGCTTTCTTT. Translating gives CASSGWTGRTEAFF.

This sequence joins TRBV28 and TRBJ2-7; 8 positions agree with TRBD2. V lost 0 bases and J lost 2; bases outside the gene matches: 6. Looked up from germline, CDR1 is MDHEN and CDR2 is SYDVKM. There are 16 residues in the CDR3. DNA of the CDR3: TGTGCCAGCAGTTTATGGTCGGGACTAGTGGCCTACGAGCAGTACTTC. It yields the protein CASSLWSGLVAYEQYF.

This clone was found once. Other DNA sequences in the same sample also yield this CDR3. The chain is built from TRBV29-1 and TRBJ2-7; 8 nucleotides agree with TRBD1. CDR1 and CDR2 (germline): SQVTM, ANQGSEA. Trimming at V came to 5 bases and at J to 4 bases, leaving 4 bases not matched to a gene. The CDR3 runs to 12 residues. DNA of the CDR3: TGCAGCGTTCGACAGGGGTCGTACGAGCAGTACTTC. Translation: CSVRQGSYEQYF.

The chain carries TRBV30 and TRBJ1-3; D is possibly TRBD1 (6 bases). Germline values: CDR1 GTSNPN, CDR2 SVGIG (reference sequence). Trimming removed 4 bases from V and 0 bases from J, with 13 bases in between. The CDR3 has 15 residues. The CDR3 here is CAWNQGPLSGNTIYF. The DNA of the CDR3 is TGTGCCTGGAACCAGGGGCCTCTCTCTGGAAACACCATATATTTT. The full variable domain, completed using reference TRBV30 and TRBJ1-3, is SQTIHQWPATLVQPVGSPLSLECTVEGTSNPNLYWYRQAAGRGLQLLFYSVGIGQISSEVPQNLSASRPQDRQFILSSKKLLLSDSGFYLCAWNQGPLSGNTIYFGEGSWLTVV.

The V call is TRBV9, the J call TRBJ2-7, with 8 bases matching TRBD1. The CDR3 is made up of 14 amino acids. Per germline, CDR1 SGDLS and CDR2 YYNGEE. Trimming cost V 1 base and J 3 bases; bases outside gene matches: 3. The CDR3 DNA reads TGTGCCAGCAGCGTAACGACAGGGGACTACGAGCAGTACTTC. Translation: CASSVTTGDYEQYF. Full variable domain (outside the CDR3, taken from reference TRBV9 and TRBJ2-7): DSGVTQTPKHLITATGQRVTLRCSPRSGDLSVYWYQQSLDQGLQFLIQYYNGEERAKGNILERFSAQQFPDLHSELNLSSLELGDSALYFCASSVTTGDYEQYFGPGTRLTVT.

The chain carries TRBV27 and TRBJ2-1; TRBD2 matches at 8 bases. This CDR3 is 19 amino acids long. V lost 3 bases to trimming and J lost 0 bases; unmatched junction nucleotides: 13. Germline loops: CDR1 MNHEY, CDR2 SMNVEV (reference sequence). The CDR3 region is CASSFGGRGGHSSYNEQFF. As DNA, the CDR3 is TGTGCCAGCAGTTTTGGGGGCCGGGGGGGTCACAGCTCCTACAATGAGCAGTTCTTC.

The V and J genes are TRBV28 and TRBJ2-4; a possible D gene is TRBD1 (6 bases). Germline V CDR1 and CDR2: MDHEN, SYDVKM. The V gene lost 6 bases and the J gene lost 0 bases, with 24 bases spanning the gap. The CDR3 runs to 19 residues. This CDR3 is CASRLKGVRSPIAKNIQYF. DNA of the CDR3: TGTGCCAGCAGACTTAAGGGGGTGAGGAGCCCGATAGCCAAAAACATTCAGTACTTC.

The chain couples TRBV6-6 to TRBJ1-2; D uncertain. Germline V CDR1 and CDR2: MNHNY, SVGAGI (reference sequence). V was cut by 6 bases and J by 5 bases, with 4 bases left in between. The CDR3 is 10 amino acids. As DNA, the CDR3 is TGTGCCAGCAGGACTTATGGCTACACCTTC. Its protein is CASRTYGYTF.

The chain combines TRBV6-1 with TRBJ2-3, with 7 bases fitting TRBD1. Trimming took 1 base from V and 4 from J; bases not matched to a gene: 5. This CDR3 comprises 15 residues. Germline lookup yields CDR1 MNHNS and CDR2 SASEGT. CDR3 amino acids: CASSEVRGQADTQYF. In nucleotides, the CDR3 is TGTGCCAGCAGTGAAGTTAGGGGGCAGGCAGATACGCAGTATTTT.

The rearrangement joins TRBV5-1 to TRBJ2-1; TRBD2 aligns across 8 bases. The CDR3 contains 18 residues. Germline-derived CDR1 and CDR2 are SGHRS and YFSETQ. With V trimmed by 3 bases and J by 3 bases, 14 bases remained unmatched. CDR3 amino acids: CASSSLAGSSSNYNEQFF. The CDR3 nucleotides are TGCGCCAGCAGCTCGCTAGCGGGTTCGTCATCAAACTACAATGAGCAGTTCTTC.